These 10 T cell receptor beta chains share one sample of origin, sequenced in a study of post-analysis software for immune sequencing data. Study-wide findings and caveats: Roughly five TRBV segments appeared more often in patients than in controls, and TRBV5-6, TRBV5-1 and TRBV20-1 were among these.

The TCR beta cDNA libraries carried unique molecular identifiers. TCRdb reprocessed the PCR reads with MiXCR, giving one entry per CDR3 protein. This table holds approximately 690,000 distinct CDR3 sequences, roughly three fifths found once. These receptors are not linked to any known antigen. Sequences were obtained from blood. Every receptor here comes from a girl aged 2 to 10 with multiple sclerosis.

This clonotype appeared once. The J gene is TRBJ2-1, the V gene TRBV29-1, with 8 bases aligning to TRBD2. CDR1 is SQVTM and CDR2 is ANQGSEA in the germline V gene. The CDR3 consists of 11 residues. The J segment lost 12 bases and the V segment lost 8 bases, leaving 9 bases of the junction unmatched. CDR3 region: CSMGPGLGQFF. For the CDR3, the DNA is TGCAGCATGGGGCCGGGACTAGGGCAGTTCTTC.

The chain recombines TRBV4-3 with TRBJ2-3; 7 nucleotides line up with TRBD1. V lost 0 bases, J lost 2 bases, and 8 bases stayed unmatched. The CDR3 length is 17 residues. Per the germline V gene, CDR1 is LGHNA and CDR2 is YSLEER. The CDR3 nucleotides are TGCGCCAGCAGCCAAGACGTCATTGACAGGGACACAGATACGCAGTATTTT. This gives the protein CASSQDVIDRDTDTQYF.

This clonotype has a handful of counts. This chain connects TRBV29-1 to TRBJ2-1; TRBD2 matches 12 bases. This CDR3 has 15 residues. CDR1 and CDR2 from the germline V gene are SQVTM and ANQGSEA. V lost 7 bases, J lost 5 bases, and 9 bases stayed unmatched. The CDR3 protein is CSATGLAGPNNEQFF. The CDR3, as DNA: TGCAGCGCTACCGGACTAGCGGGACCGAACAATGAGCAGTTCTTC.

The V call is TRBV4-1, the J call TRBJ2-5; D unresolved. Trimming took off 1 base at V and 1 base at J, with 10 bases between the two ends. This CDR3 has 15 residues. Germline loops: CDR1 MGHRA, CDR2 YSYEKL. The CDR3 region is CASSQGHVFQETQYF. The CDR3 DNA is TGCGCCAGCAGCCAAGGGCACGTCTTCCAAGAGACCCAGTACTTC.

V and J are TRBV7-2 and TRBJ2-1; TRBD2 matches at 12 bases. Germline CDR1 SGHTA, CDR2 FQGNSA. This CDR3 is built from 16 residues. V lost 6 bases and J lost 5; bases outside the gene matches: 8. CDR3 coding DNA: TGTGCCAGCAGTTCTAGCGGGAGGGCCCTTCACAATGAGCAGTTCTTC. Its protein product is CASSSSGRALHNEQFF.

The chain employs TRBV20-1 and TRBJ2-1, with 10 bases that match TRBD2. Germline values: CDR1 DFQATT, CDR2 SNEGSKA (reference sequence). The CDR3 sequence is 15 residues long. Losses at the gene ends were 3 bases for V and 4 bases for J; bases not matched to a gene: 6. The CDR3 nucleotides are TGCAGTGCTAGGTTACTAGCGGGGACGTACAATGAGCAGTTCTTC. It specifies CSARLLAGTYNEQFF.

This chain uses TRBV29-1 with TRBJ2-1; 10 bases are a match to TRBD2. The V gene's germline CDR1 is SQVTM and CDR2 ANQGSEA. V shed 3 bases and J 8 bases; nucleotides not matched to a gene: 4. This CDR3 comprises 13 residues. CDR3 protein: CSVEPAGGHEQFF. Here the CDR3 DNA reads TGCAGCGTTGAGCCAGCGGGAGGGCATGAGCAGTTCTTC.

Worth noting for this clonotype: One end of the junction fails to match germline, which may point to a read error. CDR3 residues: CASSPGRDRGYEQHF. CDR3 coding DNA: TGTGCCAGCAGCCCCGGGAGGGACAGGGGCTACGAGCAGCACTTC. The chain is built from TRBV7-2 and TRBJ2-7; 10 bases line up with TRBD1. The CDR3 runs to 15 residues. CDR1 is SGHTA and CDR2 is FQGNSA in the germline V gene.

The CDR3 coding sequence is TGCGCCAGCAGCCATCCACAAGCCCTAAGCTCCTACGAGCAGTACTTC. Its protein product is CASSHPQALSSYEQYF. The rearrangement joins TRBV4-1 to TRBJ2-7; D ambiguous. The CDR3 length is 16 residues. Germline loops: CDR1 MGHRA, CDR2 YSYEKL. Trimming left V 3 bases short and J 0 bases short, with 15 bases between.

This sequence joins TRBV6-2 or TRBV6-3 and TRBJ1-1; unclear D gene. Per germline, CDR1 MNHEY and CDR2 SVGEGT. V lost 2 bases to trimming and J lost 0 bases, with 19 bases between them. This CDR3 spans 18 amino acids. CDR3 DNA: TGTGCCAGCAGTTACGTCATGCATGAGGTCCAGGTGAACACTGAAGCTTTCTTT. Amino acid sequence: CASSYVMHEVQVNTEAFF.